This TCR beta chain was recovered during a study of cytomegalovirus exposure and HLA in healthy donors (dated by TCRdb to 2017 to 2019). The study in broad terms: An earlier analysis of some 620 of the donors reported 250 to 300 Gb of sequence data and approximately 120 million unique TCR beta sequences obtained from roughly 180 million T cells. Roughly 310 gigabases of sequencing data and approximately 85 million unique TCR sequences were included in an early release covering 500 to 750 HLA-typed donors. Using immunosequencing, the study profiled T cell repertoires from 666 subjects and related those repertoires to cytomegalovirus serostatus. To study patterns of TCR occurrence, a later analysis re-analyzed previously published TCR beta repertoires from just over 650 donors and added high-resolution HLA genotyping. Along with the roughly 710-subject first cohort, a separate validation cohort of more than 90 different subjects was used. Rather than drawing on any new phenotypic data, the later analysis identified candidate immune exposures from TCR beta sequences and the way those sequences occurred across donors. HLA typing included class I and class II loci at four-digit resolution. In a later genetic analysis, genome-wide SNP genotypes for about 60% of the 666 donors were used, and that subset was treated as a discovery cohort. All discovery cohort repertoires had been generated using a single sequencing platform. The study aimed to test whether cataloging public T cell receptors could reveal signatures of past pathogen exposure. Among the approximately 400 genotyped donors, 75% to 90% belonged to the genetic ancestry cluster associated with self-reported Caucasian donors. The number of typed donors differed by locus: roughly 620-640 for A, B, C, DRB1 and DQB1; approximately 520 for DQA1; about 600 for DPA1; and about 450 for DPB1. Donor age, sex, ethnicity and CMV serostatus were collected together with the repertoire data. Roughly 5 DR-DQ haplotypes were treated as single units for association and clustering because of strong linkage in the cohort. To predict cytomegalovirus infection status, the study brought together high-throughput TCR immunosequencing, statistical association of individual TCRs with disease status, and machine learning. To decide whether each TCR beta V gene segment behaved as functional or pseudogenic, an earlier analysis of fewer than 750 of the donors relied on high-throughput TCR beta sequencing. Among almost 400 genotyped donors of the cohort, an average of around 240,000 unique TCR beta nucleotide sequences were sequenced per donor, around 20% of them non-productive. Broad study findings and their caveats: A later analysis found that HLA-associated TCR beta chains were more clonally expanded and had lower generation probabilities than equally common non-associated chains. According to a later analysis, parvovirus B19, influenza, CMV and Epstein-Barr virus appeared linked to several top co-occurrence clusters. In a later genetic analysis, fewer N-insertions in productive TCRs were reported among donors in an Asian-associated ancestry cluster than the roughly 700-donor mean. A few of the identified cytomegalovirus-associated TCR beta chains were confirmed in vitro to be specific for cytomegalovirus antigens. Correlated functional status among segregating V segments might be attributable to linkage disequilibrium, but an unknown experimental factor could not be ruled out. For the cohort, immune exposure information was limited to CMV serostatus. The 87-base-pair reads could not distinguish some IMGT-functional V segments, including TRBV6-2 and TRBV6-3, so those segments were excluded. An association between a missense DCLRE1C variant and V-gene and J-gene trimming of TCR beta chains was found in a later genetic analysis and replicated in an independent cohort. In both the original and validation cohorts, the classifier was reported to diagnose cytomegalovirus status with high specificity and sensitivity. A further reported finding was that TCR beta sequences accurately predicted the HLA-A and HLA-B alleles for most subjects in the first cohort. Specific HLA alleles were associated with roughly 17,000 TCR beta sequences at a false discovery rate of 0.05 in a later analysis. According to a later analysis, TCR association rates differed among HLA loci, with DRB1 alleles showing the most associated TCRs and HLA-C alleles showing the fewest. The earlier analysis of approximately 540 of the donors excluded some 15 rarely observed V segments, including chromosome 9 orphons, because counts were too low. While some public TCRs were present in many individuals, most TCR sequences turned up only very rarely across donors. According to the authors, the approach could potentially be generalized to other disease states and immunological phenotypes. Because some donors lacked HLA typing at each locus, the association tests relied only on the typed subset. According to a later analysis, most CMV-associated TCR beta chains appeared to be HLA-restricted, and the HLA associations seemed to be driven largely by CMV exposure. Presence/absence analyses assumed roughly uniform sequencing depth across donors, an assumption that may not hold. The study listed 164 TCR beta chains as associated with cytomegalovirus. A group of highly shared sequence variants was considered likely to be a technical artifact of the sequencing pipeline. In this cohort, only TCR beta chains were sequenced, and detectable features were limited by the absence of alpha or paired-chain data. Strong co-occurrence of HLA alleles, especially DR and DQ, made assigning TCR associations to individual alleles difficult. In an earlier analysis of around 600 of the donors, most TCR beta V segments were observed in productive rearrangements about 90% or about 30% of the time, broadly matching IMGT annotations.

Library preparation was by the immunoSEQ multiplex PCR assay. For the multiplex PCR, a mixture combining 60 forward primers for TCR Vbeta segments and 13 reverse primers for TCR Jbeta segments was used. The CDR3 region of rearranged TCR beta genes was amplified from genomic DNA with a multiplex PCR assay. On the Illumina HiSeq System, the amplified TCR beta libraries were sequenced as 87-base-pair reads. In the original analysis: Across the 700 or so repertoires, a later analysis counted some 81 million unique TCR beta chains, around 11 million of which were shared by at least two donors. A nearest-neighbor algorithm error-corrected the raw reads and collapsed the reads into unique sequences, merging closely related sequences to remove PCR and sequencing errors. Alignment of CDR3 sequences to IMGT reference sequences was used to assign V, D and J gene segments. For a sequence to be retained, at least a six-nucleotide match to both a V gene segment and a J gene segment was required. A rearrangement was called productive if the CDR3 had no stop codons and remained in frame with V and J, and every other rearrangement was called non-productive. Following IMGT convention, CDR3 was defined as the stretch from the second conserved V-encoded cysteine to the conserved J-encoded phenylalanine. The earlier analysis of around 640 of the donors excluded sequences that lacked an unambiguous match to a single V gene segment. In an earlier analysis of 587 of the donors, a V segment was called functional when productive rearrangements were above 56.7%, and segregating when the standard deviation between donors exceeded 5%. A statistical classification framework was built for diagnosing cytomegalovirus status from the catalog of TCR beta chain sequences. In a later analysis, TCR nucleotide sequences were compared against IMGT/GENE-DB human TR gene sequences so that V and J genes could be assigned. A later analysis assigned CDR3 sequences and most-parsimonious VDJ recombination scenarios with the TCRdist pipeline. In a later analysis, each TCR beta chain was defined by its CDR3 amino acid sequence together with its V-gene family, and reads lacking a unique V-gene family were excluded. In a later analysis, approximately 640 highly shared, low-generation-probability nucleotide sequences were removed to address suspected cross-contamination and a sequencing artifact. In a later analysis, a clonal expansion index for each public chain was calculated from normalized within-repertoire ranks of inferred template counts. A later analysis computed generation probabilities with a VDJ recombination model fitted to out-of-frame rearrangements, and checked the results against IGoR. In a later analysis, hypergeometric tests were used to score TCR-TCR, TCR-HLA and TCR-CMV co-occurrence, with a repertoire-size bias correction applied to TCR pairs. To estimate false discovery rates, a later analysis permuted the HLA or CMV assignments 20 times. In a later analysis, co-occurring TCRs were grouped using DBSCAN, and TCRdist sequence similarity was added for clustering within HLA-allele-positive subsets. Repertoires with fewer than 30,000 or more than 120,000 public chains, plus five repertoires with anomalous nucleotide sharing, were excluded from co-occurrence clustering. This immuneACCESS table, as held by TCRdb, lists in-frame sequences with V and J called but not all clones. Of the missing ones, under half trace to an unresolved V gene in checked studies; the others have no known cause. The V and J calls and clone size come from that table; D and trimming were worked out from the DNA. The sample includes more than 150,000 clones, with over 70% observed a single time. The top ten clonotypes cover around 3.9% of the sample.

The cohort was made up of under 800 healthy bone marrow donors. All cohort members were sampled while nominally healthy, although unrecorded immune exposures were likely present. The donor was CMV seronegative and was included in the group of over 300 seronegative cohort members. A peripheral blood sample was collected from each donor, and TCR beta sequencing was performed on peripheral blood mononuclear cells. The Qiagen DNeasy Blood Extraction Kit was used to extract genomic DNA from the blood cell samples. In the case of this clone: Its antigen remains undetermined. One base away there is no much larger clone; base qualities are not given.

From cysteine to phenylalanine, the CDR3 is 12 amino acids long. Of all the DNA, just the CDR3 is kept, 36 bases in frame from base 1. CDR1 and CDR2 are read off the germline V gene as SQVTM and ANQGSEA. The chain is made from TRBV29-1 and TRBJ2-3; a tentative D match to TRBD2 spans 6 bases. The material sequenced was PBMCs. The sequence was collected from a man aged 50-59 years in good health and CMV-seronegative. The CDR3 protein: CSVGGRGSTQYF. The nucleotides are TGCTCCGTGGGGGGACGCGGTAGTACGCAGTATTTT.